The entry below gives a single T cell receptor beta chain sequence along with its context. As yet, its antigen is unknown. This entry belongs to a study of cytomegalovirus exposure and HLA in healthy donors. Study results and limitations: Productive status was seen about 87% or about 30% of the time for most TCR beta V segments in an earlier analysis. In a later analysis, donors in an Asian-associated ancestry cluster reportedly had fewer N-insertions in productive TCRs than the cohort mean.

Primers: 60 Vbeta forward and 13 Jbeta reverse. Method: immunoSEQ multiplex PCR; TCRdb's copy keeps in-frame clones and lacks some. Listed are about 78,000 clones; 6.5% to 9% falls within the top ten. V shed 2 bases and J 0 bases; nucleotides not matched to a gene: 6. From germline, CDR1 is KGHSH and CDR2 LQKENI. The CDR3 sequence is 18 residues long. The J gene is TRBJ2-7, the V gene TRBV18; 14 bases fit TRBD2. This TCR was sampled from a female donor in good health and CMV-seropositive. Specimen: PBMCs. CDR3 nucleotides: TGTGCCAGCTCACCATTACCAGGGACTAGCGGGAGCTCCTACGAGCAGTACTTC. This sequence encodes CASSPLPGTSGSSYEQYF.